This T cell receptor (beta chain) was recorded in a study of low-dose radiotherapy and immunotherapy resistance in tumors. Study in general: Patients took oral aspirin 300 mg daily for four cycles from cycle 1 day 1.

Time point noted: after trial treatment. The treatment: LDRT plus nivolumab, ipilimumab, low-dose cyclophosphamide and aspirin (RACIN trial). Low-dose radiotherapy, low-dose cyclophosphamide, aspirin, ipilimumab and nivolumab were all given to the donors. Germline lookup yields CDR1 SGHRS and CDR2 YFSETQ. J was trimmed by 3 bases and V by 0 bases; bases with no gene match: 4. This CDR3 has 15 amino acids. This clonotype was picked up many times. Both TCRalpha and TCRbeta chains were reverse transcribed with V-gene-specific primers. Amplification of TCRs used a constant-region primer and V-primer adapter for about 20 PCR cycles. TCRdb re-called the reads through MiXCR, storing one row per CDR3 protein. The table includes more than 90,000 distinct CDR3 sequences, roughly 20% detected once.

The chain employs TRBV5-1 and TRBJ2-3; 7 bases are shared with TRBD1. The sample in question was PBMCs, obtained after low-dose radiotherapy plus immunotherapy. The source of this sequence is a male donor with prostate cancer. The CDR3 nucleotides read TGCGCCAGCAGCTTGGAGGCGACAGGGACAGATACGCAGTATTTT. Amino acid sequence: CASSLEATGTDTQYF.